This T cell receptor beta chain was recorded in a study of technical replicates of blood from a handful of donors. The CDR3 runs 15 residues. The germline CDR1 and CDR2 sequences are MNHEY and SVGAGI. V trimming: 2 bases; J trimming: 3 bases; junction bases outside the gene matches: 6. TCRdb's copy holds only in-frame clones and misses some; the assay was immunoSEQ multiplex PCR. Among about 44,000 clones listed, 95% to 97% were seen once. The chain recombines TRBV6-5 with TRBJ2-7, with TRBD1 matching over 8 bases. This receptor was obtained from a human donor in good health. Material: T cells isolated from PBMCs. The CDR3 DNA is TGTGCCAGCAGTTACCCGGGGACAGGCGGCTACGAGCAGTACTTC. It encodes CASSYPGTGGYEQYF.